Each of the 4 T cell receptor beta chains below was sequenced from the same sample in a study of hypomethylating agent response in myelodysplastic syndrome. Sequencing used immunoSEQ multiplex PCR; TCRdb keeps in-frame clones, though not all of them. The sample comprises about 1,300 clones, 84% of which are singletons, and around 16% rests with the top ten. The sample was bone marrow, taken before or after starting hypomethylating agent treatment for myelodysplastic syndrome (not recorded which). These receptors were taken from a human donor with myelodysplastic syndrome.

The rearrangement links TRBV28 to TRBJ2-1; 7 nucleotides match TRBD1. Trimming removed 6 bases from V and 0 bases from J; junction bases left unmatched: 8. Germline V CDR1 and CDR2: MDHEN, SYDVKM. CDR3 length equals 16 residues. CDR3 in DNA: TGTGCCAGCAGAGTCAGACAGGGAAGCTCCTACAATGAGCAGTTCTTC. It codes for CASRVRQGSSYNEQFF.

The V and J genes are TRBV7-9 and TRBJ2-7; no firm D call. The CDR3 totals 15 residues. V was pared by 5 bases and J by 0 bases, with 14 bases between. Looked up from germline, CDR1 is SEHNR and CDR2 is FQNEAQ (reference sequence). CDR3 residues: CASSPAPVGSYEQYF. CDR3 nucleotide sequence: TGTGCCAGCAGCCCCGCCCCAGTGGGCTCCTACGAGCAGTACTTC. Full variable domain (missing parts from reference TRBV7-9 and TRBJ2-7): DTGVSQNPRHKITKRGQNVTFRCDPISEHNRLYWYRQTLGQGPEFLTYFQNEAQLEKSRLLSDRFSAERPKGSFSTLEIQRTEQGDSAMYLCASSPAPVGSYEQYFGPGTRLTVT.

CDR3 nucleotide sequence: TGTGCCAGCAGCTTAGGAGCTGGGCGGGGGGGCGCAGATACGCAGTATTTT. Its translation: CASSLGAGRGGADTQYF. The chain combines TRBV7-9 with TRBJ2-3; TRBD2 matches at 9 bases. The germline V gene has CDR1 SEHNR and CDR2 FQNEAQ (reference sequence). The CDR3 loop spans 17 amino acids. The J segment lost 4 bases and the V segment lost 1 base, leaving 9 bases of the junction unmatched.

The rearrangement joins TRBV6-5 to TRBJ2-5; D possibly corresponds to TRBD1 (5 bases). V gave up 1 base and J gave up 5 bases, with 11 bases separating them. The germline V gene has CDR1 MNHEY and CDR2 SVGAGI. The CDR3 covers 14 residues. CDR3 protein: CASSYYGAGETQYF. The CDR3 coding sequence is TGTGCCAGCAGTTACTATGGGGCCGGGGAGACCCAGTACTTC.